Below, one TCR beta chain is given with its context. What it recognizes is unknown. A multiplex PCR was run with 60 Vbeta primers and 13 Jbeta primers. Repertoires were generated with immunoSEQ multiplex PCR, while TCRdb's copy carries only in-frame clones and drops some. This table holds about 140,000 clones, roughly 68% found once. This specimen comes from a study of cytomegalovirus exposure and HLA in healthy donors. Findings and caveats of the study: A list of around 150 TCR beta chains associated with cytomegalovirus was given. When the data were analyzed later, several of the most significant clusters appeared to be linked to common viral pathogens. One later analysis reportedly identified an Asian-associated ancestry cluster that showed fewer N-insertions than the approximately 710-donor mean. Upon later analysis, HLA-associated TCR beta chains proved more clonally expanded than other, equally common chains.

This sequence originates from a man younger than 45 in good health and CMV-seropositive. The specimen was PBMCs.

CDR3 sequence reads: CASSDPSSSQVFYNEQFF. The CDR3 DNA reads TGTGCCAGCAGTGACCCGTCCTCCAGTCAAGTCTTCTACAATGAGCAGTTCTTC. The rearrangement uses TRBV25-1 and TRBJ2-1; D gene uncertain. V was cut by 3 bases and J by 3 bases, with 21 bases left in between. Germline assignment: CDR1 MGHDK and CDR2 SYGVNS. The CDR3 totals 18 residues.